This TCR beta chain was recorded in a study of vaccination and CD4 T cells after COVID-19 (dated 2022 in TCRdb). Study-wide context: Convalescent patients had a positive SARS-CoV-2 result on nasal swab PCR, and of these patients, nine had mild disease and one had severe disease. Control cultures used a CEFX viral epitope pool as positive control, an HIV-1 Nef peptide pool as negative control, or no peptide. In ten to eleven COVID-19 convalescent patients and a handful of infection-naive healthy vaccine recipients, researchers compared the spike-specific CD4+ TCR repertoire from before mRNA vaccination with the repertoire from after. Post-COVID blood samples were collected from convalescent patients a median of around 100 days after diagnosis, with a range of roughly 35 to 170 days. Each participant got two doses of either the Pfizer-BioNTech BNT162b2 vaccine (n=8) or the Moderna mRNA-1273 vaccine (n=2). Culture stimuli were overlapping spike peptide pools from SARS-CoV-2 and from the common cold coronaviruses HCoV-NL63, HCoV-OC43 and HCoV-229E. Post-vaccine blood samples were obtained a median of approximately 74 days after the second vaccine dose, with a range of roughly 12 to 250 days. In the convalescent cohort there were six males and four females, among whom were two Hispanic individuals, seven Caucasians, two Asians and one multiracial person. What the study reported, not specific to this receptor: The study included relatively few convalescent patients and did not analyze early timepoints after natural infection. In convalescent patients, nearly all vaccine-specific clones (304 of 307) were found to be mono-reactive for SARS-CoV-2 spike rather than cross-reactive with common cold coronaviruses. Among the post-vaccine SARS-CoV-2-reactive clones in convalescent patients, a median around 90% showed up only after vaccination, which suggests vaccine-specific priming. The median number of SARS-CoV-2-reactive clonotypes rose from around 21 after infection to approximately 41 after vaccination, but the change was not significant.

This clonotype counts as medium-sized (0.01 to 0.1%). What antigen it recognizes has not been identified. Base qualities are not provided; no much larger clone lies one nucleotide away. Measured from the cysteine to the phenylalanine, the CDR3 is 15 residues long. Kept here is only the CDR3 DNA, which spans 45 bases and is read in frame from base 1. V and J are truncated by 4 bases and 2 bases respectively, leaving an intervening sequence of 15 bases. The germline V gene (reference sequence) yields SEHNR for CDR1 and FQNEAQ for CDR2. Explained via the paper, the treatment or condition label denotes: roughly 11-day PBMC culture with coronavirus spike peptide pools or control peptides (ViraFEST assay). The study used the ViraFEST assay, which expanded antigen-specific T cells with peptide pools and then identified expanded clonotypes by TCR sequencing. The positive SARS-CoV-2 PCR tests of the convalescent patients were dated from March to December 2020, before the Alpha, Beta and Delta variants emerged in the United States. PBMCs were cultured at approximately 2.1 million per well in IMDM supplemented with about 5.5% human AB serum and approximately 10 IU/ml IL-2, with approximately 9.5 ug/ml peptide pools added. On days 3 and 7, half of the culture medium was replaced with fresh IL-2-containing medium. CD4+ T cells were isolated after roughly nine days of culture through negative selection using the EasySep CD4+ T cell isolation kit. PBMCs were separated from whole blood using Ficoll-Paque Plus gradient centrifugation and then either used fresh or cryopreserved at -140C. Culture conditions were generally each tested in triplicate wells.

The library was generated by PCR. At the Johns Hopkins FTIC core, DNA from the cultured CD4+ T cells underwent TCR sequencing with the Oncomine TCR Beta short-read assay. The QIAamp micro DNA kit was used to extract genomic DNA from the cultured CD4+ T cells. Oncomine TCR Beta libraries from cultured CD4+ T cells were pooled with unique dual indexes and sequenced on an Illumina iSeq 100. Turning to the authors' computational methods: Non-productive sequences were filtered out, and CDR3s that did not start with C, did not end with F or W, or were shorter than 7 amino acids were discarded. The MANAFEST web application identified antigen-specific clonotypes by comparing peptide-stimulated wells against reference wells and other culture wells. Positive clones required FDR below 0.05, an odds ratio above 5, and productive frequency above 0.1% in at least two of three replicate wells. A clonotype was classed as cross-reactive if the clonotype showed significant expansion both in SARS-CoV-2 spike wells and in at least one common cold coronavirus spike condition. Levenshtein distances (stringdist) and unrooted phylogenetic trees (ape) in R version 3.6.1 were used to assess CDR3 homology. Clones were called with MiXCR by TCRdb after fastp trimmed the public reads at Q25, and only in-frame beta chains were retained. Entries are consolidated by CDR3 protein sequence, retaining the most common genes and DNA. TCRdb's processing, not the study's, gives the V and J calls here. The sample table contains about 7,600 distinct CDR3 sequences; only one count was recorded for 20% to 25% of them. The ten largest clonotypes hold about a fifth of the sample.

The chain joins TRBV7-9 to TRBJ2-7; possibly the D gene is TRBD1, per 5 matching bases. This specimen consisted of CD4+ T cells from blood, cultured in vitro, obtained after SARS-CoV-2 vaccination. This TCR was recovered from a human donor who had recovered from COVID-19. Here is the DNA: TGTGCCAGCAGCTCCAGAAGTGGGGCAGCCTACGAGCAGTACTTC. This codes for CASSSRSGAAYEQYF.